This TCR beta chain is from a study of graft-versus-host responses after intestinal transplantation (dated by TCRdb to about 2021). Regarding the complete study: Multivisceral, liver-intestinal, or isolated intestinal transplants were received by the recipients. After intestinal transplantation, graft-versus-host and host-versus-graft alloreactive T cell clones in the graft, circulation and bone marrow were tracked using bulk TCR-beta CDR3 sequencing. Alloreactive clones were identified by sequencing pre-transplant mixed lymphocyte reaction products and comparing these products with unstimulated pre-transplant donor and recipient T cells. Rather than going through the commercial service, samples from three later patients were sequenced in-house on an Illumina MiSeq and processed with MiXCR. A peak of at least 4% donor T cells among recipient peripheral blood mononuclear cells was the definition used for donor T cell macrochimerism. Every recipient was given anti-thymocyte globulin induction, followed by roughly 3 years of maintenance tacrolimus and steroids. The cohort enrolled 20 to 30 intestinal transplant recipients, one of whom was a retransplant, and a few patients without pretransplant specimens were excluded. General study outcomes and caveats: High GvH to HvG T cell clonal ratios were observed in the allografts of patients with donor T cell macrochimerism. Early after transplant, peak levels of circulating GvH clones were associated with declines in HvG clones. GvH clones were detected in recipient bone marrow, and some of these GvH clones were observed earlier in ileal mucosa or blood, consistent with an intestinal mucosal origin. The relatively low number and heterogeneity of intestinal transplant patients limited the conclusions.

Library creation used the immunoSEQ multiplex PCR assay. For most patients, genomic DNA was isolated with the Qiagen DNeasy Blood and Tissue Kit and sent frozen to Adaptive Biotechnologies for TCR sequencing. For most patients, genomic DNA was subjected to high-throughput TCR-beta CDR3 sequencing by Adaptive Biotechnologies. In the paper's pipeline: Adaptive's ImmunoSEQ software supplied the TCR sequencing data for more than 15 patients, while MiXCR and VDJtools were used to process a few other patients. CD4 versus CD8 sorting errors were corrected by removing sequences found in both subsets at a frequency ratio below 5:1. CDR3 nucleotide sequences shared between donor and recipient were removed because the origin of such sequences could not be assigned. To be classed as alloreactive, a clone needed at least 2-fold expansion over unstimulated cells and a minimum CFSE-low frequency of 0.002% (template counts) or 0.001% (read counts). A clone was considered mappable if detected in the sequenced pre-transplant spleen, lymph node, or MLR CFSE-low populations of the donor or recipient. The cumulative frequency of alloreactive clones was calculated as a percentage of all sequences, weighted by copy number. Not all clones reach the TCRdb copy of this immuneACCESS table, which keeps in-frame sequences only. Checked studies attribute under half of the gap to unresolved V genes and leave the rest unexplained. V, J and clone size derive from that table, while D and trimming were established from the DNA sequence. Present in this sample are 90,000 to 120,000 clones, about 88% of which were seen just once. The top ten hold around 0.96% of the sample.

With respect to this clone: Its antigen is unknown. No base quality values were provided; no much bigger clone lies one nucleotide off.

Its CDR3 holds 14 amino acids, cysteine through phenylalanine. Just CDR3 DNA is preserved here, 42 bases in frame from base 1. The V end gives up 6 bases and the J end 6 bases, leaving 4 bases in the junction not matched to a gene. CDR1 and CDR2 are drawn from the germline V gene (reference sequence): MNHNY, SVGAGI. The time point label of this sample denotes: cells obtained before transplantation from donor or recipient. CD3+CD4+ and CD3+CD8+ populations were FACS-sorted from unstimulated pre-transplant donor and recipient cells taken from spleen or lymph nodes. The specimen was unstimulated CD4+ T cells sorted from spleen or lymph node cells, collected before intestinal transplant. This receptor was identified in a human donor who received an intestinal transplant. Recombination linked TRBV6-6 to TRBJ1-5; 11 middle bases align to TRBD1. The DNA sequence is given as TGTGCCAGCAGGCAGGACAGGGGGCTTCAGCCCCAGCATTTT. Translated, it gives CASRQDRGLQPQHF.